The following is a TCR beta chain sequence with its context. Its antigen remains unidentified. This sample was included in a study of OX40 agonist ivuxolimab in advanced cancers. Across the study: Ivuxolimab, an antibody that agonizes OX40 (CD134), was administered to the patients. Checkpoint inhibitors had been given previously to roughly 36% of patients. Age averaged 60 years (range about 20 to 80), and roughly 82% were male. Study findings and constraints: Also present in some nonresponders was a low level of normalized T-cell clonal expansion.

Clones were read by immunoSEQ multiplex PCR, and TCRdb kept only the in-frame ones, dropping some. The profile shows about 61,000 clones, around 92% of them singletons. Germline CDR1 SGDLS, CDR2 YYNGEE. This CDR3 spans 15 amino acids. V was shortened by 0 bases and J by 6 bases, with 12 bases between the two germline ends. The TCR comes from an adult with an advanced solid tumor such as melanoma, head and neck, liver or kidney cancer. The specimen was CD4+ or CD8+ T cells sorted from blood, collected in a trial of the OX40 agonist ivuxolimab. The chain has TRBV9 and TRBJ2-2; D unresolved. The CDR3 reads CASSVVDLPAGELFF. Here the CDR3 DNA reads TGTGCCAGCAGCGTAGTCGATCTCCCGGCCGGGGAGCTGTTTTTT.